Listed below are T cell receptor beta chains from one sample, sequenced in a study of blood T cell repertoires in COVID-19. Clones were read by immunoSEQ multiplex PCR, and TCRdb kept only the in-frame ones, dropping some. The sample lists 140,000 to 150,000 clones; around 87% were seen once. Material: peripheral blood. Source of these receptors: a man older than 75 with acute or convalescent COVID-19. Each CDR3 is given with its conserved first and last residue. Fields, in order: CDR3 length, V gene, CDR3 protein.

16,TRBV5-1,CASSLAGQGNTGELFF
15,TRBV29-1,CSVGGQTSNTGELFF
20,TRBV5-1,CASSLDFGLAGGLAKNIQYF
13,TRBV24-1,CATSKAGGNEQFF
17,TRBV19,CASSFGGGHSGANVLTF
14,TRBV18,CASSPQTGGTEAFF
15,TRBV11-1,CASSRIGQSTDTQYF
16,TRBV19,CASSKIAGVAHNEQFF
12,TRBV7-9,CASSTHTLEQFF
15,TRBV9,CASSVTAGGGYEQYF
18,TRBV11-3,CASSSGLAGGVYTGELFF
14,TRBV19,CASSSTGSNQPQHF
15,TRBV14,CASSQASSGANVLTF
16,TRBV19,CASSIDGRGQYNEQFF
18,TRBV19,CASSLGRQGAPRTDTQYF